This T cell receptor beta chain was sequenced in a study of T cells in Graves' hyperthyroidism and ophthalmopathy. Study-wide points: Most thyroid clonotypes expanded above 0.001 appeared in blood too.

The CDR3 is 13 amino acids. V lost 6 bases, J lost 7 bases, and 6 bases stayed unmatched. Germline values: CDR1 SNHLY, CDR2 FYNNEI. RNA transcripts served as the template for amplifying TCR beta CDR3 regions. The HTBI primer set served for first-round RT-PCR of the TCR CDR3. MiXCR, run by TCRdb on the multiplex PCR reads, gives a single entry per CDR3 protein. The repertoire includes approximately 400,000 distinct CDR3 sequences, 15% to 17% of them detected once, and about 27% sits in the top ten. Hyperthyroidism, newly diagnosed and lasting under 2 months, affected patients aged 18 to 65. Investigators excluded patients with uncontrolled infection, other autoimmune disease, pregnancy or lactation. Cells are PBMCs isolated from about 10 ml of fresh blood. Worth noting for this clonotype: Its antigen is as yet unknown. It may be a read error: a sequence one base away is much more abundant.

V gene TRBV2 combines with J gene TRBJ2-5, with TRBD1 identical over 9 bases. The sample comprised blood. This clonotype was sampled from a woman between 18 and 29 years old with Graves' hyperthyroidism that later progressed to Graves' ophthalmopathy. The CDR3 loop is CASRTDRGGTQYF. CDR3 sequence (DNA): TGTGCCAGCAGAACGGACAGGGGAGGGACCCAGTACTTC.